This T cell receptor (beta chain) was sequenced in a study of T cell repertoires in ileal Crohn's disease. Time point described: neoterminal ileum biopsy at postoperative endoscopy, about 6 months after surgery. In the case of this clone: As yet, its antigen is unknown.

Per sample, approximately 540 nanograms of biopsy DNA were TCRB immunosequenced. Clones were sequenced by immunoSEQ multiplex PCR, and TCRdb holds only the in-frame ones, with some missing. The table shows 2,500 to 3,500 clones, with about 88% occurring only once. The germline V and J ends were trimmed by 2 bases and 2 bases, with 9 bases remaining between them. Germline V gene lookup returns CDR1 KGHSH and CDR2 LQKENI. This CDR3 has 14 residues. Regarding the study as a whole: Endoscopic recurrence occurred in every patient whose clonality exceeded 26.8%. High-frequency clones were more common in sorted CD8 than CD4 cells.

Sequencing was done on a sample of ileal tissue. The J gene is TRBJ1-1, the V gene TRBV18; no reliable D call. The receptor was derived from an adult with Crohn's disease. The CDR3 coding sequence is TGTGCCAGCTCACCAGGAGCGAGTAACACTGAAGCTTTCTTT. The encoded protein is CASSPGASNTEAFF.